This T cell receptor beta chain was observed in a study of cytomegalovirus exposure and HLA in healthy donors (dated by TCRdb to about 2017). As for the study more broadly: According to an earlier analysis of 587 of the donors, about 179 million T cells yielded 90 million to 130 million unique TCR beta sequences and around 280 Gb of sequence data. An early release that covered some 640 HLA-typed donors contained approximately 320 gigabases of sequencing data and tens of millions of unique TCR sequences. The genetic ancestry cluster associated with self-reported Caucasian donors included 81% of the 300 to 450 genotyped donors. The study aimed to test whether cataloging public T cell receptors could reveal signatures of past pathogen exposure. The study profiled the T cell repertoires of hundreds of subjects by immunosequencing and related them to cytomegalovirus serostatus. A separate validation cohort of 90 to 150 different subjects was used in addition to the approximately 700-subject first cohort. To predict cytomegalovirus infection status, the study combined high-throughput TCR immunosequencing, statistical association of individual TCRs with disease status, and machine learning. A later analysis re-analyzed previously published TCR beta repertoires from 550 to 700 donors and added high-resolution HLA genotyping to study TCR occurrence patterns. In the later analysis, no new phenotypic data were used to find candidate immune exposures; instead, reliance was placed on TCR beta sequences and their occurrence across donors. To decide whether each TCR beta V gene segment behaved as functional or pseudogenic, an earlier analysis of 587 of the donors relied on high-throughput TCR beta sequencing. Alongside the repertoire data, information on donor age, sex, ethnicity and CMV serostatus was compiled. In a later genetic analysis, genome-wide SNP genotypes for about three fifths of the 666 donors were used, and that subset was treated as a discovery cohort. Every repertoire in the discovery cohort had been generated on one and the same sequencing platform. Class I and class II HLA loci were covered by the typing at four-digit resolution. The number of typed donors differed by locus: about 620-640 for A, B, C, DRB1 and DQB1; approximately 520 for DQA1; some 610 for DPA1; and roughly 490 for DPB1. About five DR-DQ haplotypes were treated as single units for association and clustering because of strong linkage in the cohort. Among about 400 genotyped donors of the cohort, an average of around 240,000 unique TCR beta nucleotide sequences was sequenced per donor, of which about 19% were non-productive.

Worth noting for this clone: The antigen it recognizes is unknown. Base qualities are not provided; no much larger clone lies one nucleotide away.

The protocol used for the library was the immunoSEQ multiplex PCR assay. For the multiplex PCR, a mixture combining 60 forward primers for TCR Vbeta segments and 13 reverse primers for TCR Jbeta segments was used. Amplification of the CDR3 region of rearranged TCR beta genes was performed with a multiplex PCR assay on genomic DNA. Amplified TCR beta libraries were sequenced as 87-base-pair reads on the Illumina HiSeq System. The study's processing was this. A later analysis tallied 75 million to 95 million unique TCR beta chains across the 666 repertoires, and around 12 million of those chains were shared by two or more donors. A nearest-neighbor algorithm error-corrected the raw reads and collapsed the reads into unique sequences, merging closely related sequences to remove PCR and sequencing errors. Alignment of CDR3 sequences to IMGT reference sequences was used to assign V, D and J gene segments. For a sequence to be retained, a match of at least six nucleotides to both a V gene segment and a J gene segment was required. A rearrangement counted as productive if the CDR3 had no stop codons and remained in frame with V and J, and every other rearrangement counted as non-productive. CDR3 was defined by IMGT convention, running from the second conserved V-encoded cysteine to the conserved J-encoded phenylalanine. The earlier analysis of some 540 of the donors excluded any sequence lacking an unambiguous match to a single V gene segment. An earlier analysis of several hundred of the donors called V segments functional above 56.7% productive rearrangements and segregating when the between-donor standard deviation exceeded 5%. A statistical classification framework was developed to diagnose cytomegalovirus status using the catalog of TCR beta chain sequences. A later analysis assigned V and J genes by comparing TCR nucleotide sequences with IMGT/GENE-DB human TR gene sequences. A later analysis assigned CDR3 sequences and most-parsimonious VDJ recombination scenarios with the TCRdist pipeline. In a later analysis, each TCR beta chain was defined by its CDR3 amino acid sequence together with its V-gene family, and reads lacking a unique V-gene family were excluded. A later analysis removed 600 or so highly shared, low-generation-probability nucleotide sequences to deal with suspected cross-contamination and a sequencing artifact. A later analysis calculated a clonal expansion index for each public chain from normalized within-repertoire ranks of inferred template counts. Generation probabilities in a later analysis came from a VDJ recombination model fitted to out-of-frame rearrangements, and those results were checked against IGoR. A later analysis scored TCR-TCR, TCR-HLA and TCR-CMV co-occurrence with hypergeometric tests, applying a repertoire-size bias correction to TCR pairs. In a later analysis, false discovery rates were estimated by permuting HLA or CMV assignments 20 times. In a later analysis, co-occurring TCRs were grouped using DBSCAN, with TCRdist sequence similarity added in when clustering inside HLA-allele-positive subsets. Repertoires with fewer than 30,000 or more than 120,000 public chains were left out of co-occurrence clustering, as were a handful of repertoires with anomalous nucleotide sharing. The table comes from immuneACCESS by way of TCRdb, which keeps in-frame sequences with V and J called. Part of the clones is missing from these tables; in studies checked, under half for an unresolved V gene and the rest for unknown reasons. V, J and clone size reflect that table, while D and trimming were determined from the DNA. This sample holds fewer than 100,000 clones; around 76% were observed only once. The ten largest clones take up more than 6% of the sample.

The cohort comprised 670 or so healthy bone marrow donors. All cohort members were sampled while nominally healthy, although unrecorded immune exposures were likely present. The donor tested CMV seropositive and was one of the 289 seropositive cohort members. A peripheral blood sample was provided by each donor, and peripheral blood mononuclear cells were used for TCR beta sequencing. Genomic DNA extraction from the blood cell samples was performed with the Qiagen DNeasy Blood Extraction Kit. Deletion took 8 bases off V and 0 bases off J, with a span of 15 bases between the germline ends. Spanning cysteine to phenylalanine, the CDR3 consists of 14 amino acids. The CDR3 DNA has 42 bases and is translated from base 1. The germline V gene gives CDR1 as SQVTM and CDR2 as ANQGSEA. Points the paper makes about the study in general: Because HLA typing was unavailable for some donors at each locus, only the typed subset was used in association tests. A later analysis found that most CMV-associated TCR beta chains appeared HLA-restricted, with HLA associations seemingly driven largely by CMV exposure. The cohort was sequenced for TCR beta chains only, and without alpha or paired-chain data the features that could be detected were limited. A cluster of highly shared sequence variants was judged likely to represent a technical artifact of the sequencing pipeline. Some IMGT-functional V segments, including TRBV6-2 and TRBV6-3, could not be distinguished by the 87-base-pair reads and were therefore excluded. Presence/absence analyses assumed roughly uniform sequencing depth across donors, an assumption that may not hold. The classifier was reported to diagnose cytomegalovirus status with high specificity and sensitivity in both the original cohort and the validation cohort. A later genetic analysis reported fewer N-insertions in productive TCRs among donors in an Asian-associated ancestry cluster than the roughly 700-donor mean. The authors suggested that the approach could potentially be generalized to other disease states and immunological phenotypes. An association between a missense DCLRE1C variant and V-gene and J-gene trimming of TCR beta chains was found in a later genetic analysis and replicated in an independent cohort. In a later analysis, several top co-occurrence clusters were reported to appear linked to parvovirus B19, influenza, CMV and Epstein-Barr virus. Correlated functional status among segregating V segments might be attributable to linkage disequilibrium, but an unknown experimental factor could not be ruled out. In an earlier analysis of around 500 of the donors, most TCR beta V segments appeared in productive rearrangements about 87% or about 30% of the time, broadly matching IMGT annotations. For the cohort, immune exposure information was limited to CMV serostatus. While some public TCRs were present in many individuals, most TCR sequences turned up only very rarely across donors. In a later analysis, around 15,000 TCR beta sequences were associated with specific HLA alleles at a false discovery rate of 0.05. Because counts were too low, roughly 17 rarely observed V segments, including chromosome 9 orphons, were left out of the earlier analysis of some 640 of the donors. A further reported finding was that TCR beta sequences accurately predicted the HLA-A and HLA-B alleles for most subjects in the first cohort. A total of roughly 160 TCR beta chains were listed by the study as associated with cytomegalovirus. Strong co-occurrence of HLA alleles, especially DR and DQ, made assigning TCR associations to individual alleles difficult. A later analysis found that HLA-associated TCR beta chains were more clonally expanded and had lower generation probabilities than equally common non-associated chains. In a later analysis, the rate of TCR association differed among HLA loci, with DRB1 alleles having the most associated TCRs and HLA-C alleles having the fewest. Three of the identified cytomegalovirus-associated TCR beta chains were confirmed in vitro to be specific for cytomegalovirus antigens.

Input material: PBMCs. This chain is built from TRBV29-1 and TRBJ2-3; the D gene assignment is ambiguous. This sequence was found in a man aged 35 to 55 in good health and CMV-seropositive. The DNA reads as follows: TGCAGCTGTCGCGCAGGCTCTAGCACAGATACGCAGTATTTT. The translation is CSCRAGSSTDTQYF.